Listed below are T cell receptor beta chains from one sample, sequenced in a study of T-cell reconstitution after alpha-beta-depleted transplantation in children. TCRdb re-derived calls from the PCR reads in MiXCR, one entry per CDR3 protein. Of about 590,000 distinct CDR3 sequences in the sample, over 10% are singletons; the top ten hold 2% to 2.5%. The source was PBMCs, mostly from graft donor cells, collected 360 days after TCRalphabeta/CD19-depleted stem cell transplant. Receptor source: a male patient aged 10 to 17 who had a stem cell transplant for acute myeloid leukemia, so the T cells may come from the graft donor. Each CDR3 is given with its conserved first and last residue. Each record gives: V gene, D gene, J gene, CDR3 protein. The D gene is left open where the match is weak.

>TRBV28|.|TRBJ2-7
CASIPHLRSYEQYF
>TRBV20-1|.|TRBJ2-7
CSASPGDEQYF
>TRBV7-2|.|TRBJ2-7
CASSLEEGRKWEQYF
>TRBV12-3/TRBV12-4|.|TRBJ2-7
CASSLSTRDKYPF
>TRBV5-8|.|TRBJ2-1
CASSLGSHPYNEQFF
>TRBV5-1|.|TRBJ2-3
CASSPKAGGTDTQYF
>TRBV7-2|TRBD2|TRBJ2-7
CASSLNLAGDGEQYF
>TRBV6-5|.|TRBJ2-7
CASSYQGGSGYEQYF
>TRBV10-3|TRBD2|TRBJ2-5
CAISDGSGVSGTQYF
>TRBV12-3/TRBV12-4|.|TRBJ2-7
CASSLKGSVGHYEQYF
>TRBV18|.|TRBJ2-5
CASSPFPETQYF
>TRBV20-1|TRBD1|TRBJ2-7
CSARDPGQGTYEQYF
>TRBV20-1|.|TRBJ1-3
CSARDDWPHSGNTIYF
>TRBV29-1|TRBD1|TRBJ2-1
CSVEGTGGNYNEQFF
>TRBV29-1|.|TRBJ2-7
CSVILSSYEQYF
>TRBV28|TRBD2|TRBJ2-3
CASSFPSKGGDTQYF
>TRBV4-3|.|TRBJ2-7
CASSQGASVWDEQYF
>TRBV12-3/TRBV12-4|TRBD1|TRBJ1-4
CAQIDRGDEKLFF
>TRBV7-9|TRBD2|TRBJ2-3
CASSPLADTDTQYF
>TRBV6-2/TRBV6-3|TRBD2|TRBJ2-5
CASSPGTSPGETQYF
>TRBV7-2|TRBD2|TRBJ2-7
CASSLAPGGLAVSYEQYF
>TRBV20-1|TRBD1|TRBJ2-2
CSATPGQGMWGTGELFF
>TRBV28|.|TRBJ2-1
CASSLWGQWGGSLYNEQFF
>TRBV5-1|TRBD2|TRBJ2-2
CASSLASGRITGELFF
>TRBV7-6|.|TRBJ1-5
CASSSGTEGNQPQHF
>TRBV20-1|.|TRBJ2-5
CSARGGTHQETQYF
>TRBV7-6|TRBD1|TRBJ2-7
CASSLADRGPYEQYF
>TRBV14|TRBD2|TRBJ2-1
CASSVLAGGSYNEQFF
>TRBV7-6|TRBD1|TRBJ1-3
CASSLVVNRGISGNTIYF
>TRBV5-1|TRBD2|TRBJ2-1
CASSQGASAAGRDEQFF
>TRBV28|TRBD2|TRBJ2-1
CASRPGLAGLEQFF
>TRBV5-4|.|TRBJ2-1
CASSSYREADNEQFF
>TRBV12-3/TRBV12-4|.|TRBJ1-2
CASSLGGDSGYTF
>TRBV29-1|TRBD1|TRBJ2-3
CSVSGQGGTDTQYF
>TRBV28|.|TRBJ1-2
CASRYTDPLNYGYTF
>TRBV12-3/TRBV12-4|TRBD1|TRBJ2-7
CASSSRQGISYEQYF
>TRBV7-8|.|TRBJ2-7
CASGHWGGPTYEQYF
>TRBV20-1|TRBD1|TRBJ2-7
CSARDFYRGENYEQYF
>TRBV7-2|.|TRBJ1-2
CASSLAEGNYYGYTF
>TRBV10-3|TRBD2|TRBJ2-7
CACAGEAYEQYF
>TRBV5-1|TRBD2|TRBJ2-2
CASRNTPSGRTTGELFF
>TRBV6-2/TRBV6-3|.|TRBJ1-2
CASSPRLSRGYTF
>TRBV20-1|TRBD1|TRBJ1-1
CSASKEGALTEAFF
>TRBV7-2|.|TRBJ1-6
CASSSRDSPLHF
>TRBV7-8|TRBD2|TRBJ2-5
CASRKTSGSLETQYF
>TRBV20-1|TRBD2|TRBJ2-7
CSARDGTSGSYEQYF
>TRBV28|TRBD1|TRBJ2-7
CASSSMGQGYGQYF
>TRBV27|TRBD2|TRBJ2-1
CASSLLPGLANHEQFF